Listed below are T cell receptor beta chains from one sample, sequenced in a study of T-cell reconstitution after alpha-beta-depleted transplantation in children. TCRdb processed the PCR reads anew with MiXCR; each CDR3 protein has one entry. The table records roughly 400,000 distinct CDR3 sequences, about 45% of them present only once. Specimen: PBMCs, collected before TCRalphabeta/CD19-depleted stem cell transplant. These receptor sequences come from a girl between 2 and 10 years old with aplastic anemia, due to receive a stem cell transplant. The CDR3 runs from the conserved cysteine through the conserved F or W. The D gene is left open where the match is weak. The size field is filled for only some rows; it gives once, few, many or a size class.

v_gene: TRBV20-1
d_gene: -
j_gene: TRBJ2-1
abundance: few
CDR3aa: CSAREASSYNEQFF
CDR3nt: TGCAGTGCTAGAGAGGCGAGCTCCTACAATGAGCAGTTCTTC

v_gene: TRBV20-1
d_gene: -
j_gene: TRBJ2-1
abundance: -
CDR3aa: CSARDTLAAPHEQFF
CDR3nt: TGCAGTGCTAGAGATACGTTAGCGGCCCCCCATGAGCAGTTCTTC

v_gene: TRBV28
d_gene: -
j_gene: TRBJ2-2
abundance: -
CDR3aa: CASSLESRTSWTGELFF
CDR3nt: TGTGCCAGCAGTTTGGAGAGCAGGACATCGTGGACCGGGGAGCTGTTTTTT

v_gene: TRBV20-1
d_gene: -
j_gene: TRBJ1-1
abundance: -
CDR3aa: CSASTGLMNTEAFF
CDR3nt: TGCAGTGCTAGTACGGGACTTATGAACACTGAAGCTTTCTTT

v_gene: TRBV11-2
d_gene: -
j_gene: TRBJ2-7
abundance: -
CDR3aa: CASSLEGGSRHEQYF
CDR3nt: TGTGCCAGCAGCTTAGAGGGTGGCAGTAGGCACGAGCAGTACTTC

v_gene: TRBV6-5
d_gene: -
j_gene: TRBJ2-1
abundance: -
CDR3aa: CASSYHGVNEQFF
CDR3nt: TGTGCCAGCAGTTACCACGGGGTCAATGAGCAGTTCTTC

v_gene: TRBV28
d_gene: -
j_gene: TRBJ2-5
abundance: -
CDR3aa: CASRGRKETQYF
CDR3nt: TGTGCCAGCCGAGGCAGGAAAGAGACCCAGTACTTC

v_gene: TRBV5-1
d_gene: -
j_gene: TRBJ2-2
abundance: -
CDR3aa: CASSFFGGHRLSDTGELFF
CDR3nt: TGCGCCAGCAGCTTCTTTGGTGGTCACAGGCTATCCGACACCGGGGAGCTGTTTTTT

v_gene: TRBV12-3/TRBV12-4
d_gene: -
j_gene: TRBJ2-6
abundance: -
CDR3aa: CASSPRRISGANVLTF
CDR3nt: TGTGCCAGCAGTCCCCGACGGATCTCTGGGGCCAACGTCCTGACTTTC

v_gene: TRBV20-1
d_gene: TRBD1
j_gene: TRBJ2-7
abundance: many
CDR3aa: CSAREGGQGYPYEQYF
CDR3nt: TGCAGTGCTAGAGAGGGGGGACAGGGGTATCCCTACGAGCAGTACTTC

v_gene: TRBV20-1
d_gene: TRBD1
j_gene: TRBJ1-1
abundance: few
CDR3aa: CSARVVTGVDTEAFF
CDR3nt: TGCAGTGCTAGAGTCGTGACAGGGGTGGACACTGAAGCTTTCTTT

v_gene: TRBV5-1
d_gene: -
j_gene: TRBJ1-5
abundance: -
CDR3aa: CASSLVARDGIDQPQHF
CDR3nt: TGCGCCAGCAGCTTGGTGGCTCGGGACGGAATAGATCAGCCCCAGCATTTT

v_gene: TRBV10-1
d_gene: -
j_gene: TRBJ1-1
abundance: medium-sized
CDR3aa: CASSALEGTEAFF
CDR3nt: TGCGCCAGCAGTGCCCTGGAAGGGACTGAAGCTTTCTTT

v_gene: TRBV20-1
d_gene: -
j_gene: TRBJ1-2
abundance: many
CDR3aa: CSADSNGIPGGF
CDR3nt: TGCAGTGCTGACAGCAATGGCATCCCTGGGGGCTTC

v_gene: TRBV12-3/TRBV12-4
d_gene: -
j_gene: TRBJ2-4
abundance: many
CDR3aa: CASTSLAKNIQYF
CDR3nt: TGTGCCAGCACCTCATTAGCCAAAAACATTCAGTACTTC

v_gene: TRBV2
d_gene: -
j_gene: TRBJ1-4
abundance: few
CDR3aa: CASSETGLRRELFF
CDR3nt: TGTGCCAGCAGTGAAACAGGATTACGGAGGGAACTGTTTTTT

v_gene: TRBV6-1
d_gene: TRBD2
j_gene: TRBJ2-1
abundance: many
CDR3aa: CASTKLAGTSGRSEQFF
CDR3nt: TGTGCCAGCACTAAACTCGCCGGGACTAGCGGGAGGAGTGAGCAGTTCTTC

v_gene: TRBV20-1
d_gene: -
j_gene: TRBJ1-5
abundance: many
CDR3aa: CSARDRQEWNQPQHF
CDR3nt: TGCAGTGCTAGAGATCGGCAGGAATGGAATCAGCCCCAGCATTTT

v_gene: TRBV28
d_gene: TRBD2
j_gene: TRBJ2-2
abundance: -
CDR3aa: CASTSGRTGELFF
CDR3nt: TGTGCCAGTACTAGCGGGAGGACCGGGGAGCTGTTTTTT

v_gene: TRBV10-3
d_gene: TRBD1
j_gene: TRBJ2-7
abundance: -
CDR3aa: CAISWGDRGSYEQYF
CDR3nt: TGTGCCATCAGTTGGGGGGACAGGGGATCCTACGAGCAGTACTTC